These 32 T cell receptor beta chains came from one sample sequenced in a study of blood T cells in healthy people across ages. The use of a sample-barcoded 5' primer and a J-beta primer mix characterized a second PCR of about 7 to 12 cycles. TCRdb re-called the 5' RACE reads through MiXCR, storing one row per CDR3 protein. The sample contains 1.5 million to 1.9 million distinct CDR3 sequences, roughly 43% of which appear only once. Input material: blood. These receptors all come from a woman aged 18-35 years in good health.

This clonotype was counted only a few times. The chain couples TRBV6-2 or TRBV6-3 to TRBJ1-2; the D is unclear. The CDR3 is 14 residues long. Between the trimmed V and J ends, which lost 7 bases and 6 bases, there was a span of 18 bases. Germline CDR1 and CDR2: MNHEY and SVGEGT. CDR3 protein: CASTRTALRDGYTF. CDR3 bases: TGTGCCAGCACAAGGACGGCCCTAAGGGATGGCTACACCTTC.

The chain's CDR3 is CASSQFTGGLNYGYTF. The CDR3 nucleotides are TGCGCCAGCAGCCAATTTACAGGGGGACTTAACTATGGCTACACCTTC. The chain joins TRBV4-3 to TRBJ1-2; 8 bases line up with TRBD1. The ends lost 2 bases at V and 1 base at J; junction bases unmatched: 6. From germline, CDR1 is LGHNA and CDR2 YSLEER. This CDR3 is built from 16 residues.

CDR3 region: CASRRQESSGANVLTF. DNA of the CDR3: TGTGCCAGCAGGCGACAGGAATCCTCTGGGGCCAACGTCCTGACTTTC. This chain uses TRBV27 with TRBJ2-6; D perhaps matches TRBD1 (6 bases). CDR3 length: 16 amino acids. The germline V gene has CDR1 MNHEY and CDR2 SMNVEV (reference sequence). V lost 6 bases, J lost 0 bases, and 12 bases lay in between.

CDR3 amino acids: CASRSRGGSETQYF. CDR3 sequence (DNA): TGTGCCAGCAGGAGTCGGGGGGGTTCAGAGACCCAGTACTTC. The chain is built from TRBV12-3 or TRBV12-4 and TRBJ2-5, with 8 bases aligning to TRBD2. This CDR3 has 14 residues. V dropped 6 bases and J dropped 4; count of bases not matched to a gene: 7.

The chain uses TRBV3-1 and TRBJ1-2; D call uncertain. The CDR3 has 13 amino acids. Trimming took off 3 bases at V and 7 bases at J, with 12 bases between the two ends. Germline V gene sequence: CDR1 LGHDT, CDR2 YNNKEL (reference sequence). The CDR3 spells CASSQAASAGYTF. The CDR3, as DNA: TGTGCCAGCAGCCAGGCCGCGTCTGCTGGCTACACCTTC.

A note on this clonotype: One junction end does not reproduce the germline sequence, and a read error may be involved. The CDR3 reads CATTDPGTGRTDTQYF. CDR3 sequence (DNA): TGTGCCACCACTGATCCCGGGACGGGCCGCACAGATACGCAGTATTTT. V and J are TRBV24-1 and TRBJ2-3; D tentatively reads TRBD1 or TRBD2 (5 bases each). CDR3 length: 16 amino acids. CDR1 KGHDR and CDR2 SFDVKD come from the germline V gene.

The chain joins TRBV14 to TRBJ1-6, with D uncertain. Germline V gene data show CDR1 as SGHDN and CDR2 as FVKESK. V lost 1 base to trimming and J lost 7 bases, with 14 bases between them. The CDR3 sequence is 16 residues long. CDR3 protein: CASSQAVGYLNSPLHF. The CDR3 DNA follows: TGTGCCAGCAGCCAAGCTGTTGGATATCTCAATTCACCCCTCCACTTT.

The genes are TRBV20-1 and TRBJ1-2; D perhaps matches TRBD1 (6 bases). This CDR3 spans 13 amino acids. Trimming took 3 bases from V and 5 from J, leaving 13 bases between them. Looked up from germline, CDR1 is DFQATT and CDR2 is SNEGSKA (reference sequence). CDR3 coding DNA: TGCAGTGCTAGGCGACAGGAGACTTATGGCTACACCTTC. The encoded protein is CSARRQETYGYTF.

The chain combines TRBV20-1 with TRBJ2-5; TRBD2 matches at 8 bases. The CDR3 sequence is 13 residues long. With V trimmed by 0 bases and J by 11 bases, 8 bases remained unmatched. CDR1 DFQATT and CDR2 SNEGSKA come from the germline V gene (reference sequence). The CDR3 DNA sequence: TGCAGTGCTAGAGATATAGCGGGGCATGAGCAGTACTTC. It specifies CSARDIAGHEQYF.

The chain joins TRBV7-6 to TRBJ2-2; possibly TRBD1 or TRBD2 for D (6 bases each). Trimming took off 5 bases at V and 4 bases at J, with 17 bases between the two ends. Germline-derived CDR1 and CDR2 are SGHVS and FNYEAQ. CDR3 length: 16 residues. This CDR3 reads CASSLTGAVFTGELFF. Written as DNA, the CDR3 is TGTGCCAGCAGCCTCACGGGGGCGGTTTTCACCGGGGAGCTGTTTTTT.

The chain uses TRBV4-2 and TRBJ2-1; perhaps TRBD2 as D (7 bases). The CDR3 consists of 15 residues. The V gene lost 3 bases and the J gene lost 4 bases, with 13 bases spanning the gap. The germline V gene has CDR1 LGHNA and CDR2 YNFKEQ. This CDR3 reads CASSQRGGTYNEQFF. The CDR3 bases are TGTGCCAGCAGCCAGAGGGGGGGAACATACAATGAGCAGTTCTTC.

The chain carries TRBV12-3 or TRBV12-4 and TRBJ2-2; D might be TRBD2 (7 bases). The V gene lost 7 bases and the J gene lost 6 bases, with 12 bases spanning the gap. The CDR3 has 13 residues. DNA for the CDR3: TGTGCCAGCAAGGGGGGGTGGTCCGGGGAGCTGTTTTTT. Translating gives CASKGGWSGELFF.

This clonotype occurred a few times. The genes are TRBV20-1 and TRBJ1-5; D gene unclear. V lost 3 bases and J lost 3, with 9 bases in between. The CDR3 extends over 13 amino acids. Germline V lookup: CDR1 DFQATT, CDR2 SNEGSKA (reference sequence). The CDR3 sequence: CSASRGNNQPQHF. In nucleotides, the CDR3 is TGCAGTGCTAGTCGTGGGAACAATCAGCCCCAGCATTTT.

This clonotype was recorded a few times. As DNA, the CDR3 is TGTGCCAGCGCTGTTAGCGGGAGGGCCTCAGATGAGCAGTTCTTC. Translation gives CASAVSGRASDEQFF. The chain employs TRBV12-3 or TRBV12-4 and TRBJ2-1; 11 bases are a match to TRBD2. With V trimmed by 8 bases and J by 8 bases, 11 bases remained unmatched. The CDR3 has 15 residues.

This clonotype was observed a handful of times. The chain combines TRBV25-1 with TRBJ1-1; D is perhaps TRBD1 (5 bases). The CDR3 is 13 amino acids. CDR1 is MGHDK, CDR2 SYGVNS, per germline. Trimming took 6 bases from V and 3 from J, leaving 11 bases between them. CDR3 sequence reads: CASRRGLDTEAFF. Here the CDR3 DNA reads TGTGCCAGCAGACGGGGGTTGGACACTGAAGCTTTCTTT.

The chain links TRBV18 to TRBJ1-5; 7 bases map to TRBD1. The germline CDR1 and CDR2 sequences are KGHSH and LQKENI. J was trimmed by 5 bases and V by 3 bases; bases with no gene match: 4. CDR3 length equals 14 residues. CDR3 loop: CASSPRGRDQPQHF. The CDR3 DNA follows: TGTGCCAGCTCACCTAGGGGGCGCGATCAGCCCCAGCATTTT.

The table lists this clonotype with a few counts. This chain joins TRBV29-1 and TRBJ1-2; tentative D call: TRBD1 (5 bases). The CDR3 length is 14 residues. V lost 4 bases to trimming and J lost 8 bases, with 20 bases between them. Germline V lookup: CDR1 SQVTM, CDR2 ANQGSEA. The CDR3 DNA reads TGCAGCGTTGCCCCCAGGGAAGGTGGAAGGGGCTACACCTTC. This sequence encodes CSVAPREGGRGYTF. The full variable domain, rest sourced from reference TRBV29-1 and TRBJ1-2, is SAVISQKPSRDICQRGTSLTIQCQVDSQVTMMFWYRQQPGQSLTLIATANQGSEATYESGFVIDKFPISRPNLTFSTLTVSNMSPEDSSIYLCSVAPREGGRGYTFGSGTRLTVV.

The CDR3: CASSQERGTEQFF. For the CDR3, the DNA is TGCGCCAGCAGCCAAGAGCGCGGGACAGAGCAGTTCTTC. V usage is TRBV4-3 and J usage is TRBJ2-1; D tentatively reads TRBD1 or TRBD2 (6 bases each). The germline gives CDR1 LGHNA, CDR2 YSLEER. The V gene lost 0 bases and the J gene lost 10 bases, with 10 bases spanning the gap. The CDR3 sequence is 13 residues long.

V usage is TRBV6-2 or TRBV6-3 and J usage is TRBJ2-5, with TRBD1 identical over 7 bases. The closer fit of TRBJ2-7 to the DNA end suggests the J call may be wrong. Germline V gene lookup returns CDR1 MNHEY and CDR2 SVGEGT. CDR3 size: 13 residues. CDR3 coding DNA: TGTGCCAGCCTACTCAGGGGGACCTGCGAGCAGTACTTC. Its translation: CASLLRGTCEQYF.

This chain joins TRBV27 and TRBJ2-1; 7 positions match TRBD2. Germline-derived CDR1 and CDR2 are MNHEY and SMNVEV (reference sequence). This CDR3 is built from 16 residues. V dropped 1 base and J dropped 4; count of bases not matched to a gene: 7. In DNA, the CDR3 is TGTGCCAGCAGTTTATGGGCTAGCGGAATATACAATGAGCAGTTCTTC. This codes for CASSLWASGIYNEQFF.

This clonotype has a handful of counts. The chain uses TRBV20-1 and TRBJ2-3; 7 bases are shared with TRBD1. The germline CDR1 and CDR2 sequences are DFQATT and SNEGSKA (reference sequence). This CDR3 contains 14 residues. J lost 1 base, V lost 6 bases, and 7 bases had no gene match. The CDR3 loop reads CSAPDRRGTDTQYF. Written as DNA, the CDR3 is TGCAGTGCCCCGGACAGGAGAGGCACAGATACGCAGTATTTT.

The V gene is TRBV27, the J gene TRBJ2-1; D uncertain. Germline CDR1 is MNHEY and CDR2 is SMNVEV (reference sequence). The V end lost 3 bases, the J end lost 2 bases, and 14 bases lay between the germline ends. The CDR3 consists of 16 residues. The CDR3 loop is CASSFISTLTYNEQFF. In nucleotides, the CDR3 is TGTGCCAGCAGTTTCATTAGTACGCTCACCTACAATGAGCAGTTCTTC.

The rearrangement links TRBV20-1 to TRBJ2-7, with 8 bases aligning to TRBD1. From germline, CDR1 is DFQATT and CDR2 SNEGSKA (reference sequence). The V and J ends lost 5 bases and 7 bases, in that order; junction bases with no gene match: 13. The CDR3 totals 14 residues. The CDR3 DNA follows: TGCAGTGCTCCTCAGGGGGCAGGGGCACGAGAGCAGTACTTC. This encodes CSAPQGAGAREQYF.

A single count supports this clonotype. The CDR3 here is CAWSVSGGEAFF. CDR3 DNA sequence: TGTGCCTGGAGTGTATCGGGGGGAGAAGCTTTCTTT. The V call is TRBV30, the J call TRBJ1-1; D might be TRBD1 (5 bases). The length of the CDR3 is 12 residues. V lost 0 bases and J 8 bases, leaving 10 bases between the germline ends. Germline V CDR1 and CDR2: GTSNPN, SVGIG (reference sequence). Full variable domain (remainder filled in from reference TRBV30 and TRBJ1-1): SQTIHQWPATLVQPVGSPLSLECTVEGTSNPNLYWYRQAAGRGLQLLFYSVGIGQISSEVPQNLSASRPQDRQFILSSKKLLLSDSGFYLCAWSVSGGEAFFGQGTRLTVV.

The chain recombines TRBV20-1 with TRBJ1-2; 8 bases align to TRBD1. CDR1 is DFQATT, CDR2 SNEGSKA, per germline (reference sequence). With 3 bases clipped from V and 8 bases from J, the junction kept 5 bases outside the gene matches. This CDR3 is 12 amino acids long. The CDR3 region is CSARPTGVGYTF. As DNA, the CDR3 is TGCAGTGCTAGGCCGACAGGGGTCGGCTACACCTTC.

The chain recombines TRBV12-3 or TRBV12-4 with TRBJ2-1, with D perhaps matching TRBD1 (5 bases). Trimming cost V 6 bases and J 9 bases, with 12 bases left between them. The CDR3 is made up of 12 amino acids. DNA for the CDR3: TGTGCCAGCAGCCTTAAAGGGGTTGAGCAGTTCTTC. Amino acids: CASSLKGVEQFF.

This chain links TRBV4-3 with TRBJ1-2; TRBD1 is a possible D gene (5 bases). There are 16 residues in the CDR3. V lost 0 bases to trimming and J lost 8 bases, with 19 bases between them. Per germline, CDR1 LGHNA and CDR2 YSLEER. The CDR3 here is CASSQDLGASFRGYTF. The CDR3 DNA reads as TGCGCCAGCAGCCAAGATTTAGGGGCCTCCTTCAGAGGCTACACCTTC.

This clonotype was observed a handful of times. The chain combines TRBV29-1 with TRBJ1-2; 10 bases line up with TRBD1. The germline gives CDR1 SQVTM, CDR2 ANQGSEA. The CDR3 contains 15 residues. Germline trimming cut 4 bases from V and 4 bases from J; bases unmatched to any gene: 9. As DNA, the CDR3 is TGCAGCGTTGTAGGACAGGGGGGATTGAGCTATGGCTACACCTTC. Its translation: CSVVGQGGLSYGYTF.

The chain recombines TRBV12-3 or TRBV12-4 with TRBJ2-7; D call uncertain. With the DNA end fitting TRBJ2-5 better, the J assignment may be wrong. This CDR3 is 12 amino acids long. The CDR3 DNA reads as TGTGCCAGCAGTGTGACATCAGAGACCCAGTACTTC. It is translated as CASSVTSETQYF.

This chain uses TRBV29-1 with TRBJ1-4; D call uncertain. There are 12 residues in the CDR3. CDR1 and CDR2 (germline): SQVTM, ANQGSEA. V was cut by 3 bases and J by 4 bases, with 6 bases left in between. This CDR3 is CSVDDGNEKLFF. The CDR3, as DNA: TGCAGCGTTGACGACGGTAATGAAAAACTGTTTTTT.

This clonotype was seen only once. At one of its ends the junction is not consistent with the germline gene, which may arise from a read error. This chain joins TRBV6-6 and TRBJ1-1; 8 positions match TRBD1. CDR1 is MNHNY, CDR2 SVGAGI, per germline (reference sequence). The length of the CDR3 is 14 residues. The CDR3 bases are TGTGCCGGCAGTCCTCCTACAGGGGGGGCTGAAGCTTTCTTT. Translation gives CAGSPPTGGAEAFF.

The CDR3 is CASSLPVENYGYTF. For the CDR3, the DNA is TGTGCCAGCAGCTTACCTGTGGAGAACTATGGCTACACCTTC. The chain uses TRBV7-9 and TRBJ1-2, with no clear D. Trimming pared 2 bases from V and 2 bases from J, leaving 9 bases between. Germline V gives CDR1 SEHNR, CDR2 FQNEAQ (reference sequence). CDR3 length: 14 amino acids.